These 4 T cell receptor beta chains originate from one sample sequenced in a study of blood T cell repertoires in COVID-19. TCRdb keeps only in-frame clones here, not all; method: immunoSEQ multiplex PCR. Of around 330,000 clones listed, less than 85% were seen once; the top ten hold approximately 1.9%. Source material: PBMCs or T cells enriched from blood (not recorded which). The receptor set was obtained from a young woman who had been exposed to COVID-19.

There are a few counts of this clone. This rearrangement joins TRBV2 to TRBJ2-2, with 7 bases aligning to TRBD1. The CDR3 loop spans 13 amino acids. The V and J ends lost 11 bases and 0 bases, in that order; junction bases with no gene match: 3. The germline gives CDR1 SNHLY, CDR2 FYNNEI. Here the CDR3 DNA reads TGTGCCCGGGACAGTTCGAACACCGGGGAGCTGTTTTTT. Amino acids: CARDSSNTGELFF. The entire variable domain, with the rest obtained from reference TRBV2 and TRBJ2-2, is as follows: EPEVTQTPSHQVTQMGQEVILRCVPISNHLYFYWYRQILGQKVEFLVSFYNNEISEKSEIFDDQFSVERPDGSNFTLKIRSTKLEDSAMYFCARDSSNTGELFFGEGSRLTVL.

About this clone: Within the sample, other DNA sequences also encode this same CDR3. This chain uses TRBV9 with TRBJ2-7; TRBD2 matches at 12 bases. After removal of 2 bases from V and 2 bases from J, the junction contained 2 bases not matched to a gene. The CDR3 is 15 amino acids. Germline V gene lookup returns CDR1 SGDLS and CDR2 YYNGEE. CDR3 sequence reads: CASSVGLAGTYEQYF. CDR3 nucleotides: TGTGCCAGCAGCGTCGGACTAGCGGGGACCTACGAGCAGTACTTC.

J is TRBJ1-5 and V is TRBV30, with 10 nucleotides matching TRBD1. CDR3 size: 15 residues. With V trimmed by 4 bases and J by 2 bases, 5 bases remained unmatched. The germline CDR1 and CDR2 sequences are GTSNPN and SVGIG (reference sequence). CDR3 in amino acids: CAWTRGTGGNQPQHF. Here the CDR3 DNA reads TGTGCCTGGACCAGAGGGACAGGGGGCAATCAGCCCCAGCATTTT.

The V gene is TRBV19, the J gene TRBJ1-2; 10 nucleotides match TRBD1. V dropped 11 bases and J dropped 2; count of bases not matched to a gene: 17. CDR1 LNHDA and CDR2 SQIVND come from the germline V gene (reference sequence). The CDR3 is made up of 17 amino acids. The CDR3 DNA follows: TGTGCCTCGGTCCCCCGGGACAGGGGACCACTAAACTATGGCTACACCTTC. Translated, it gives CASVPRDRGPLNYGYTF.